This TCR beta chain stems from a study of CD8 T cells in ankylosing spondylitis. General observations from the study: There was reportedly significant enrichment of clones that were disease-linked in matched ankylosing spondylitis synovial fluid.

TCRdb reprocessed the 5' RACE reads with MiXCR, giving one entry per CDR3 protein. The table lists approximately 290,000 distinct CDR3 sequences, less than 25% of them singletons. This CDR3 spans 14 amino acids. Germline V gene data show CDR1 as MDHEN and CDR2 as SYDVKM. V lost 7 bases, J lost 2 bases, and 12 bases lay in between. This clonotype was seen a few times. Its antigen is currently unknown. The chain uses TRBV28 and TRBJ2-1, with TRBD2 as a possible D gene (5 bases). The sample comprised blood, either unsorted or a sorted T cell fraction (not recorded which). The receptor was isolated from a female donor with ankylosing spondylitis or in good health (not recorded which). The CDR3 sequence: CASTLGGPYNEQFF. CDR3 nucleotides: TGTGCCAGCACCCTCGGCGGGCCCTACAATGAGCAGTTCTTC.